This passage covers 17 T cell receptor beta chains from one sample sequenced in a study of T cell changes during pregnancy in multiple sclerosis. Using immunoSEQ multiplex PCR, the repertoire was profiled, and TCRdb retains in-frame clones only, with some absent. This table has roughly 85,000 clones, 80% to 95% appearing once. Sequenced here: peripheral blood, sampled in the first trimester of pregnancy. These receptors all come from a female donor with multiple sclerosis, enrolled in a pregnancy study.

This chain connects TRBV7-9 to TRBJ1-4; no clear D gene. Trimming pared 4 bases from V and 0 bases from J, leaving 12 bases between. In germline, CDR1 is SEHNR, CDR2 FQNEAQ (reference sequence). There are 16 residues in the CDR3. CDR3 sequence (DNA): TGTGCCAGCAGCTCCGAAGACACCTCAACTAATGAAAAACTGTTTTTT. Residues: CASSSEDTSTNEKLFF.

The chain uses TRBV11-2 and TRBJ2-7; tentatively, D is TRBD2 (7 bases). V lost 1 base to trimming and J lost 1 base, with 11 bases between them. The CDR3 is made up of 15 amino acids. Germline V lookup: CDR1 SGHAT, CDR2 FQNNGV. CDR3 sequence (DNA): TGTGCCAGCAGCTTAGTGGGGGGGGCGTCCTACGAGCAGTACTTC. Its protein product is CASSLVGGASYEQYF.

This clone appeared a few times. The J gene is TRBJ1-1, the V gene TRBV2; unclear D gene. CDR3 size: 13 residues. V was cut by 4 bases and J by 3 bases, with 9 bases left in between. CDR1 and CDR2 (germline): SNHLY, FYNNEI. The CDR3 protein is CASSVRRDTEAFF. The CDR3 DNA is TGTGCCAGCAGTGTAAGGCGGGACACTGAAGCTTTCTTT.

The V gene is TRBV6-4, the J gene TRBJ1-1; D is perhaps TRBD1 (5 bases). CDR1 and CDR2 from the germline V gene are MRHNA and SNTAGT. The CDR3 is 13 residues long. V lost 5 bases, J lost 1 base, and 8 bases lay in between. CDR3 protein: CASSYRGNTEAFF. As DNA, the CDR3 is TGTGCCAGCAGTTATAGGGGGAACACTGAAGCTTTCTTT.

CDR3 protein: CSVEDNIERGAKINEQFF. CDR3 DNA: TGCAGCGTTGAAGATAACATCGAGCGGGGGGCTAAAATCAATGAGCAGTTCTTC. The chain combines TRBV29-1 with TRBJ2-1; 9 bases map to TRBD2. CDR1 and CDR2 from the germline V gene are SQVTM and ANQGSEA. This CDR3 is 18 amino acids long. V shed 0 bases, J shed 6 bases, and the junction held 15 bases outside the gene matches.

This rearrangement joins TRBV5-1 to TRBJ2-1, with 9 bases that match TRBD2. CDR1 and CDR2 from the germline V gene are SGHRS and YFSETQ. This CDR3 contains 16 residues. V gave up 3 bases and J gave up 6 bases; unmatched junction bases: 10. CDR3 DNA sequence: TGCGCCAGCAGCTGGGTGAAAACGACTAGCGGCAATGAGCAGTTCTTC. The encoded protein is CASSWVKTTSGNEQFF.

This rearrangement joins TRBV2 to TRBJ1-5; possibly TRBD1 for D (5 bases). This CDR3 is built from 15 residues. Deletions cut 4 bases from V and 5 bases from J, with 15 bases between. CDR1 and CDR2 from the germline V gene are SNHLY and FYNNEI. This CDR3 reads CASSGVRQGDQPQHF. The CDR3 DNA sequence: TGTGCCAGCAGTGGGGTTCGGCAGGGTGATCAGCCCCAGCATTTT.

This clone was detected only once. V gene TRBV10-3 combines with J gene TRBJ2-5, with a tentative D call TRBD2 (6 bases). V gave up 7 bases and J gave up 4 bases, with 16 bases separating them. The CDR3 runs 14 residues. Germline V lookup: CDR1 ENHRY, CDR2 SYGVKD. CDR3 coding DNA: TGTGCCATCACGGCTGGCGGGGATAGAGAGACCCAGTACTTC. This codes for CAITAGGDRETQYF.

The CDR3 protein is CASSPQKGPGELFF. DNA of the CDR3: TGTGCCAGCTCACCACAGAAGGGGCCCGGGGAGCTGTTTTTT. The V and J genes are TRBV18 and TRBJ2-2; D is perhaps TRBD1 (5 bases). Trimming left V 1 base short and J 6 bases short, with 9 bases between. The CDR3 length is 14 residues. From germline, CDR1 is KGHSH and CDR2 LQKENI.

CDR3 region: CASRDPRTGSYGYTF. DNA of the CDR3: TGTGCCAGCAGGGATCCCCGGACAGGATCGTATGGCTACACCTTC. The chain links TRBV6-1 to TRBJ1-2; 7 bases are a match to TRBD1. There are 15 residues in the CDR3. The germline CDR1 and CDR2 sequences are MNHNS and SASEGT. V was pared by 6 bases and J by 5 bases, with 12 bases of the junction left unmatched.

The chain has TRBV7-9 and TRBJ1-1; TRBD1 agrees at 11 bases. In germline, CDR1 is SEHNR, CDR2 FQNEAQ (reference sequence). This CDR3 has 15 amino acids. Unmatched junction bases numbered 6, after V lost 3 bases and J lost 6 bases. The CDR3 region is CASSFNGQGASEAFF. Here the CDR3 DNA reads TGTGCCAGCAGCTTTAACGGACAGGGGGCATCTGAAGCTTTCTTT.

As DNA, the CDR3 is TGTGCCAGCAGCTTCAGCAGGCTTAACTATGGCTACACCTTC. Translating it yields CASSFSRLNYGYTF. This chain joins TRBV7-2 and TRBJ1-2; D unresolved. Germline assignment: CDR1 SGHTA and CDR2 FQGNSA. V lost 3 bases and J 1 base, leaving 9 bases between the germline ends. The CDR3 extends over 14 amino acids.

The V and J genes are TRBV18 and TRBJ2-3, with D perhaps TRBD2 (7 bases). V gave up 6 bases and J gave up 2 bases, with 15 bases separating them. Germline V lookup: CDR1 KGHSH, CDR2 LQKENI. CDR3 length: 15 residues. The CDR3 DNA is TGTGCCAGCTCTAAAGCGGGACACCCCACAGATACGCAGTATTTT. This encodes CASSKAGHPTDTQYF. The full variable domain, rest sourced from reference TRBV18 and TRBJ2-3, is NAGVMQNPRHLVRRRGQEARLRCSPMKGHSHVYWYRQLPEEGLKFMVYLQKENIIDESGMPKERFSAEFPKEGPSILRIQQVVRGDSAAYFCASSKAGHPTDTQYFGPGTRLTVL.

This sequence joins TRBV14 and TRBJ1-2; maybe TRBD1 (6 bases). Germline-derived CDR1 and CDR2 are SGHDN and FVKESK. V was pared by 7 bases and J by 0 bases, with 15 bases between. The CDR3 runs to 15 residues. The CDR3 DNA is TGTGCCAGCACCAAACTCACAGGGACTAACTATGGCTACACCTTC. Protein product: CASTKLTGTNYGYTF. The whole variable domain, filled in from reference TRBV14 and TRBJ1-2, reads EAGVTQFPSHSVIEKGQTVTLRCDPISGHDNLYWYRRVMGKEIKFLLHFVKESKQDESGMPNNRFLAERTGGTYSTLKVQPAELEDSGVYFCASTKLTGTNYGYTFGSGTRLTVV.

This rearrangement joins TRBV6-6 to TRBJ1-5, with 9 bases matching TRBD1. The CDR3 totals 13 residues. The ends lost 5 bases at V and 10 bases at J; junction bases unmatched: 6. Germline CDR1 and CDR2: MNHNY and SVGAGI (reference sequence). The CDR3 loop is CASSPGTGFPQHF. CDR3 coding DNA: TGTGCCAGCAGTCCCGGGACAGGGTTCCCCCAGCATTTT.

V and J are TRBV28 and TRBJ1-3, with 10 bases matching TRBD1. CDR1 is MDHEN, CDR2 SYDVKM, per germline. V shed 5 bases and J 0 bases; nucleotides not matched to a gene: 7. CDR3 length: 17 residues. This chain's CDR3 is CASSRGQGPTSGNTIYF. Written as DNA, the CDR3 is TGTGCCAGCAGTCGGGGACAGGGGCCTACCTCTGGAAACACCATATATTTT.

Here the CDR3 DNA reads TGTGCCAGCTCACCTTCAAGAGGCTCCTACGAGCAGTACTTC. This gives the protein CASSPSRGSYEQYF. The V gene is TRBV18, the J gene TRBJ2-7; D is unclear. Germline lookup yields CDR1 KGHSH and CDR2 LQKENI. V shed 3 bases and J shed 0 bases, with 9 bases lying between them. The CDR3 is made up of 14 amino acids.